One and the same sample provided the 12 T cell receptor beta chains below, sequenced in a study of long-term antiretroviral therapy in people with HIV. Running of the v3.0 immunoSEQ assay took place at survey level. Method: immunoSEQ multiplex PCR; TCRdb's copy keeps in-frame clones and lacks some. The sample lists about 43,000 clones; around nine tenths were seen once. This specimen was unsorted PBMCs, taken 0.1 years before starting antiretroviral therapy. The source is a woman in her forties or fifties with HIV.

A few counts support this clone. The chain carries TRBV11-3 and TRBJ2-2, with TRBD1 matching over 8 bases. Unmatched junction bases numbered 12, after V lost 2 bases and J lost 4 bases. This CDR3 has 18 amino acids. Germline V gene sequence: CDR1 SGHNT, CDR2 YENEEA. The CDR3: CASSLLRTGFRGTGELFF. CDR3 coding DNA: TGTGCCAGCAGCTTACTCAGGACAGGGTTTCGGGGCACCGGGGAGCTGTTTTTT.

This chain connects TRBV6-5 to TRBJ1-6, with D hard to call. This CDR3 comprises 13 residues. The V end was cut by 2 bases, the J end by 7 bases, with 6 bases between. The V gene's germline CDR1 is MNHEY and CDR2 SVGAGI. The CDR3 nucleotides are TGTGCCAGCAGTTACGCAGAGAATTCACCCCTCCACTTT. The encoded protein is CASSYAENSPLHF.

DNA of the CDR3: TGCGCCAGCAGCCCCGGCAGATCAGATACGCAGTATTTT. This sequence encodes CASSPGRSDTQYF. V usage is TRBV5-1 and J usage is TRBJ2-3, with unresolved D. The CDR3 totals 13 residues. Per the germline V gene, CDR1 is SGHRS and CDR2 is YFSETQ. Trimming pared 4 bases from V and 4 bases from J, leaving 10 bases between.

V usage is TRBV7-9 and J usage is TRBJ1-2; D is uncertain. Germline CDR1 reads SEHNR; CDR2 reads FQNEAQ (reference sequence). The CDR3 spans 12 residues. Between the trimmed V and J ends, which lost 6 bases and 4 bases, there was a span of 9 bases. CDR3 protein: CASSRPGYGYTF. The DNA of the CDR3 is TGTGCCAGCAGTCGGCCCGGCTATGGCTACACCTTC.

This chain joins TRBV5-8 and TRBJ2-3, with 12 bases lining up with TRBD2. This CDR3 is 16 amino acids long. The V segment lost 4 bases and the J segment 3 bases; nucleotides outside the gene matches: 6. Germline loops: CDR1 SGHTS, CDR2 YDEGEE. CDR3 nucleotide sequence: TGTGCCAGCAGCCTGTGGACTAGCGGGGTGACAGATACGCAGTATTTT. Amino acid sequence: CASSLWTSGVTDTQYF.

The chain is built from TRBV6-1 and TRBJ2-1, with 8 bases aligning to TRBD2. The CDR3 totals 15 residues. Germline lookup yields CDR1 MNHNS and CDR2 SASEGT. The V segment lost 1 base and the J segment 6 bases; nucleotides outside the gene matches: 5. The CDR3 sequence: CASSEGTSTFNEQFF. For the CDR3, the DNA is TGTGCCAGCAGTGAAGGGACTAGCACGTTCAATGAGCAGTTCTTC.

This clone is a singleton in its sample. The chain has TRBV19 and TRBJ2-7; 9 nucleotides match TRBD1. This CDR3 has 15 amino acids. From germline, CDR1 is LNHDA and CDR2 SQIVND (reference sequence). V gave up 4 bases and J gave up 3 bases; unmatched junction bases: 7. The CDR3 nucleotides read TGTGCCAGTAGTACAGGGACAGGGAGAGACTACGAGCAGTACTTC. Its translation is CASSTGTGRDYEQYF.

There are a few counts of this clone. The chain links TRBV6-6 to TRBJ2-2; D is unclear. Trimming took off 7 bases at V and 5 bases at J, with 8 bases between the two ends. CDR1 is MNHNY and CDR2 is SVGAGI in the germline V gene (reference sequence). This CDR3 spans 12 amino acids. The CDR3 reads CASTVHTGELFF. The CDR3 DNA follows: TGTGCCAGCACCGTTCATACCGGGGAGCTGTTTTTT.

The CDR3 loop reads CASSPWGGSGNTIYF. As DNA, the CDR3 is TGCGCCAGCAGCCCATGGGGGGGCTCTGGAAACACCATATATTTT. The chain links TRBV4-1 to TRBJ1-3, with D perhaps TRBD1 (5 bases). V lost 4 bases and J 0 bases, leaving 10 bases between the germline ends. The CDR3 is 15 amino acids. Per the germline V gene, CDR1 is MGHRA and CDR2 is YSYEKL.

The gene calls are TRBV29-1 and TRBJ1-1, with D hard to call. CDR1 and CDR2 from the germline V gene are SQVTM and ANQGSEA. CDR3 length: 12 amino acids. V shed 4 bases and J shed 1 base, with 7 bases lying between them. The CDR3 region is CSVASANTEAFF. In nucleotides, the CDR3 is TGCAGCGTTGCAAGTGCGAACACTGAAGCTTTCTTT.

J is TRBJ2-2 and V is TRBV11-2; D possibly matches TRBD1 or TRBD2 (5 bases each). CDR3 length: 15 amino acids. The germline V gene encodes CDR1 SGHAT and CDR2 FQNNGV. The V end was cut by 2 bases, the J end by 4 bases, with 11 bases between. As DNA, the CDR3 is TGTGCCAGCAGCTTAACAGAGGGGCGCACCGGGGAGCTGTTTTTT. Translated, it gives CASSLTEGRTGELFF.

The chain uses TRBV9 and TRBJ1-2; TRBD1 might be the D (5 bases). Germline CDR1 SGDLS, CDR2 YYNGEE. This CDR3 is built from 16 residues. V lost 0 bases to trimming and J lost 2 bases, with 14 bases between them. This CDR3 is CASSVGGKTTNYGYTF. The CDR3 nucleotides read TGTGCCAGCAGCGTAGGGGGGAAAACGACAAACTATGGCTACACCTTC.